Listed below are T cell receptor beta chains from one sample, sequenced in a study of long-term antiretroviral therapy in people with HIV. Data came from immunoSEQ multiplex PCR; TCRdb stores just in-frame clones and leaves some out. This sample has approximately 25,000 clones, with approximately 93% found just once. Sequencing was performed on unsorted PBMCs, taken 7.6 years after starting antiretroviral therapy. These TCRs come from a woman between 40 and 50 years old with HIV. The CDR3 runs from the conserved cysteine through the conserved F or W. D genes are given only for firm matches. Rows give clone size only sometimes, using once, few, many, or a class for an expanded clone.

V gene	clone size	J gene	D gene	CDR3 DNA	CDR3 protein
TRBV6-5	NA	TRBJ1-1	NA	TGTGCCAGCAGTTACTCGTTTAGGGAGACTGAAGCTTTCTTT	CASSYSFRETEAFF
TRBV2	NA	TRBJ1-4	NA	TGTGCCAGCAGGGGAATGGTGTCTAATGAAAAACTGTTTTTT	CASRGMVSNEKLFF
TRBV11-2	NA	TRBJ2-1	NA	TGTGCCAGCAGGGGTCCCCCGACAGAACACAATGAGCAGTTCTTC	CASRGPPTEHNEQFF
TRBV19	NA	TRBJ1-2	NA	TGTGCCAGTAGTATAGGTGCAGGGTACAGCTATGGCTACACCTTC	CASSIGAGYSYGYTF
TRBV29-1	NA	TRBJ1-2	NA	TGCAGCGCCAAACAGGGTAACGGCTACACCTTC	CSAKQGNGYTF
TRBV10-3	NA	TRBJ2-7	TRBD1	TGTGCCATCAGTCCCGGGACAGGTTCCTACGAGCAGTACTTC	CAISPGTGSYEQYF
TRBV28	NA	TRBJ2-7	TRBD2	TGTGCCAGCAGCCCCCCCGGGACTAGCGGTAGTGGCGAGCAGTACTTC	CASSPPGTSGSGEQYF
TRBV7-2	NA	TRBJ1-5	TRBD1	TGTGCCAGCAGCTTAGACCCCAGGGGGCCGACCAATCAGCCCCAGCATTTT	CASSLDPRGPTNQPQHF
TRBV14	NA	TRBJ2-5	NA	TGTGCCAGCAGCCAAGATCGGGGCTATACGGGAGAGACCCAGTACTTC	CASSQDRGYTGETQYF
TRBV2	medium-sized	TRBJ1-1	TRBD1	TGTGCCAGCAGGCAGGGGACAGGGAAAGCTTTCTTT	CASRQGTGKAFF
TRBV5-6	once	TRBJ1-2	NA	TGTGCCAGCAGCGCTGGACTGACCAACTATGGCTACACCTTC	CASSAGLTNYGYTF
TRBV6-1	NA	TRBJ2-5	TRBD2	TGTGCCAGCAGTGGCCTGAGACTAGCGGGGGGCCTCCAAGAGACCCAGTACTTC	CASSGLRLAGGLQETQYF
TRBV2	NA	TRBJ1-5	NA	TGTGCCAGCAGTGAAGGTGGCAGGGGCAATCAGCCCCAGCATTTT	CASSEGGRGNQPQHF
TRBV7-8	NA	TRBJ2-5	NA	TGTGCCAGCAGCTTAGACCAAGAGACCCAGTACTTC	CASSLDQETQYF
TRBV29-1	NA	TRBJ1-6	TRBD1	TGCAGCGTCGTAGGGACAGGGGGCGGGAATTCACCCCTCCACTTT	CSVVGTGGGNSPLHF
TRBV6-1	NA	TRBJ2-5	NA	TGTGCCAGCAGTGACCACAGAGAGACCCAGTACTTC	CASSDHRETQYF
TRBV11-2	once	TRBJ1-5	TRBD1	TGTGCCAGCAGCTCCCAGACAGGGCCTTATAGCAATCAGCCCCAGCATTTT	CASSSQTGPYSNQPQHF
TRBV7-9	NA	TRBJ2-7	NA	TGTGCCAGCAGCTTAGCTGGGATGGAGCAGTACTTC	CASSLAGMEQYF
TRBV11-2	NA	TRBJ1-1	NA	TGTGCCAGCAGCTTAGCCCTTTCGGGCACTCCTGAAGCTTTCTTT	CASSLALSGTPEAFF
TRBV6-6	NA	TRBJ1-2	NA	TGTGCCAGCACCGATAGGGGTGGAGGAACCTATGGCTACACCTTC	CASTDRGGGTYGYTF
TRBV5-6	NA	TRBJ2-3	TRBD1	TGTGCCAGCAGCTTATGGGGACAGCTACCAGATACGCAGTATTTT	CASSLWGQLPDTQYF
TRBV30	NA	TRBJ1-1	TRBD1	TGTGCCTGGAGGACAGGGTTTCCCACTGAAGCTTTCTTT	CAWRTGFPTEAFF
TRBV19	few	TRBJ2-5	NA	TGTGCCAGTAGTATATCCCTCGGAGAGACCCAGTACTTC	CASSISLGETQYF
TRBV7-8	once	TRBJ2-7	TRBD2	TGTGCCAGCAGCTTAGAGCGGGGGGGTCCCTACGAGCAGTACTTC	CASSLERGGPYEQYF
TRBV15	NA	TRBJ2-3	TRBD2	TGTGCCACCAGCAGAGAGGCCCCGGGACTAGCGGGGAGCACAGATACGCAGTATTTT	CATSREAPGLAGSTDTQYF
TRBV25-1	NA	TRBJ1-2	TRBD1	TGTGCCAGCAGTGAATATCCGGGACAGGGAATGCGGGGCTACACCTTC	CASSEYPGQGMRGYTF
TRBV18	NA	TRBJ2-5	NA	TGTGCCAGCTCACCTGCGTTGACTAAAGAGACCCAGTACTTC	CASSPALTKETQYF
TRBV5-1	NA	TRBJ2-1	NA	TGCGCCAGCAGCCCTCCTGCCTACAATGAGCAGTTCTTC	CASSPPAYNEQFF
TRBV5-1	NA	TRBJ2-5	TRBD1	TGCGCCAGCAGCTCACCCAGGACAGGGGGCGTCGGACTAGACTGGCGTACGGGGGGAGAGACCCAGTACTTC	CASSSPRTGGVGLDWRTGGETQYF
TRBV19	NA	TRBJ2-3	NA	TGTGCCAGTAGTTCGGCCGACACAGATACGCAGTATTTT	CASSSADTDTQYF
TRBV18	NA	TRBJ1-1	NA	TGTGCCAGCTCACCCTCAGAACAGGTGAACACTGAAGCTTTCTTT	CASSPSEQVNTEAFF
TRBV5-4	NA	TRBJ2-3	TRBD1	TGTGCCAGCAGCTTGGCCCAGGGGGTGGCAGATACGCAGTATTTT	CASSLAQGVADTQYF
TRBV6-6	NA	TRBJ2-5	TRBD2	TGTGCCAGCCGGACTAGGCCCCAAGAGACCCAGTACTTC	CASRTRPQETQYF
TRBV7-3	NA	TRBJ2-5	TRBD2	TGTGCCAGCAGCTCGGGACTAGCGGGGGAAGAGACCCAGTACTTC	CASSSGLAGEETQYF
TRBV27	NA	TRBJ1-5	TRBD1	TGTGCCAGCAGCGAGACAGGGTACGGCAATCAGCCCCAGCATTTT	CASSETGYGNQPQHF
TRBV19	few	TRBJ1-5	TRBD1	TGTGCCAGTAGTATAGCGACAGGGGACTTAAGCAATCAGCCCCAGCATTTT	CASSIATGDLSNQPQHF
TRBV7-2	NA	TRBJ1-1	TRBD1	TGTGCCAGCACCATCGGTGGGAACAGGGGGCGAGTATGGACTGAAGCTTTCTTT	CASTIGGNRGRVWTEAFF
TRBV9	NA	TRBJ1-3	TRBD1	TGTGCCAGCAGCTTCCCCCGAGGGGGGACAGAGGGAAACACCATATATTTT	CASSFPRGGTEGNTIYF